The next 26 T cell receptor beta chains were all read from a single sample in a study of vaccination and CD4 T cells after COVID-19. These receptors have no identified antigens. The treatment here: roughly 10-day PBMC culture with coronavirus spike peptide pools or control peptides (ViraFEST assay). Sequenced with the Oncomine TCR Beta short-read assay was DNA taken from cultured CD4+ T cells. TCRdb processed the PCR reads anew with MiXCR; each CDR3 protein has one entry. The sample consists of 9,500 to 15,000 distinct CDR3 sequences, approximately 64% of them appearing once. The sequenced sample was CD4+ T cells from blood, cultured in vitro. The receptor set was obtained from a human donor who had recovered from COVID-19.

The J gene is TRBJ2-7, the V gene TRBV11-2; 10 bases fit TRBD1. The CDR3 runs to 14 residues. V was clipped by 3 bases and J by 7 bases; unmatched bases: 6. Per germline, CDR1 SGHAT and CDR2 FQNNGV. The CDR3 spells CASSFGTGEGEQYF. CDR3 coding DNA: TGTGCCAGCAGCTTTGGGACAGGGGAGGGAGAGCAGTACTTC.

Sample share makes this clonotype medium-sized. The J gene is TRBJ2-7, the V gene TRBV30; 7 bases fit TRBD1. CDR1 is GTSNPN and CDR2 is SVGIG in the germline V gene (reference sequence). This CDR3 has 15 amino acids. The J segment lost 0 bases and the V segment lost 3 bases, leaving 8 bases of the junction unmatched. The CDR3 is CAWRRGQGTSYEQYF. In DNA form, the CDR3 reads TGTGCCTGGAGGAGGGGGCAGGGGACCTCCTACGAGCAGTACTTC. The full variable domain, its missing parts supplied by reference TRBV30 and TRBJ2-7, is SQTIHQWPATLVQPVGSPLSLECTVEGTSNPNLYWYRQAAGRGLQLLFYSVGIGQISSEVPQNLSASRPQDRQFILSSKKLLLSDSGFYLCAWRRGQGTSYEQYFGPGTRLTVT.

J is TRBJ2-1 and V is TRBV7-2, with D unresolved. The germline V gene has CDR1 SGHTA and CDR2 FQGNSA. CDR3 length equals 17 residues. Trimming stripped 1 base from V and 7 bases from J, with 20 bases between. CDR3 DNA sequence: TGTGCCAGCAGCTTAGTCCACGGTTTTCTGAAACGGAATGAGCAGTTCTTC. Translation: CASSLVHGFLKRNEQFF.

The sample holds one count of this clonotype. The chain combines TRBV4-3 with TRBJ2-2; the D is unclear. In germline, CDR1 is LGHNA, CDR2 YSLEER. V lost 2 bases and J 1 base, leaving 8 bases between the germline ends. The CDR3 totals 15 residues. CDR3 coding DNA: TGCGCCAGCAGCCAAAACGGTTTGAACACCGGGGAGCTGTTTTTT. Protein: CASSQNGLNTGELFF.

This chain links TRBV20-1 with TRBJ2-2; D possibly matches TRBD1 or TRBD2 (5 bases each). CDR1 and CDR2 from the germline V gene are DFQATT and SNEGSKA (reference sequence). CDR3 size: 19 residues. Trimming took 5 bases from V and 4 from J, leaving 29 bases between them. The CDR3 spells CSAPRHGTGPAYRTGELFF. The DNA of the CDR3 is TGCAGTGCTCCCCGGCACGGGACCGGACCGGCGTACCGCACCGGGGAGCTGTTTTTT.

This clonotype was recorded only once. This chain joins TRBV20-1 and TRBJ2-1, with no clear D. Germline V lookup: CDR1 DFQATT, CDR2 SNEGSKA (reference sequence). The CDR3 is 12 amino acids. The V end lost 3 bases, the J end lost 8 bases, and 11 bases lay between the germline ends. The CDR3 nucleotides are TGCAGTGCTAGTCGTGGGATTGATGAGCAGTTCTTC. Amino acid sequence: CSASRGIDEQFF.

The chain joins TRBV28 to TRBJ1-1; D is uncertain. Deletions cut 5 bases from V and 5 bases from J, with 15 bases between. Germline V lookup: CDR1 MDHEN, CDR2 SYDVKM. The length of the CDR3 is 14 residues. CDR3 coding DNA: TGTGCCAGCAGTCCCGCAGGCCGGAGTACTGAAGCTTTCTTT. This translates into CASSPAGRSTEAFF. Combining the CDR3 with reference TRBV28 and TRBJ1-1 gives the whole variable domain DVKVTQSSRYLVKRTGEKVFLECVQDMDHENMFWYRQDPGLGLRLIYFSYDVKMKEKGDIPEGYSVSREKKERFSLILESASTNQTSMYLCASSPAGRSTEAFFGQGTRLTVV.

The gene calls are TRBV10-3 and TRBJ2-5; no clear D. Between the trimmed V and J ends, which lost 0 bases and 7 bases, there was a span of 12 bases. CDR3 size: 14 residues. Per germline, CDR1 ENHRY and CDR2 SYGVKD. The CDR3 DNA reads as TGTGCCATCAGTGAGTCGGGCTACGTGGGGACCCAGTACTTC. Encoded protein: CAISESGYVGTQYF.

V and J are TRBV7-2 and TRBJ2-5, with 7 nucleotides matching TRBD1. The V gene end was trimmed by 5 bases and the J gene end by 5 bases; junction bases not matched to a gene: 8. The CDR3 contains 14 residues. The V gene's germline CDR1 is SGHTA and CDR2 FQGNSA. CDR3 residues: CASSRQGLLETQYF. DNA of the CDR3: TGTGCCAGCAGCCGACAGGGATTGCTGGAGACCCAGTACTTC.

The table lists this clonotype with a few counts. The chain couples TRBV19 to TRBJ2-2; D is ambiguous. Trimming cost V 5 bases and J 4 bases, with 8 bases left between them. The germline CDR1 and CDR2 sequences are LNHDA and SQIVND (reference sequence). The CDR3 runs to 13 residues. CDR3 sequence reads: CASSLGFTGELFF. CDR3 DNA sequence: TGTGCCAGTAGTCTGGGTTTCACCGGGGAGCTGTTTTTT.

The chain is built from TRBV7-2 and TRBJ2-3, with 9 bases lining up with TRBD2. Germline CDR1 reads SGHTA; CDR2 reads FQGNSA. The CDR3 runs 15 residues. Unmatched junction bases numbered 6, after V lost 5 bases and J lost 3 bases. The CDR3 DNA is TGTGCCAGCAGCACCAGGAGCGGGAGGACAGATACGCAGTATTTT. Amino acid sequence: CASSTRSGRTDTQYF.

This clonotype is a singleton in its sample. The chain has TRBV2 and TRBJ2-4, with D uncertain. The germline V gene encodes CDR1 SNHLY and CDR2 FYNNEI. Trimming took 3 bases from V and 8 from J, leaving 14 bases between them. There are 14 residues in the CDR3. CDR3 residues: CASSDFLHRDIQYF. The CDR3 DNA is TGTGCCAGCAGTGACTTCCTACATAGGGACATTCAGTACTTC.

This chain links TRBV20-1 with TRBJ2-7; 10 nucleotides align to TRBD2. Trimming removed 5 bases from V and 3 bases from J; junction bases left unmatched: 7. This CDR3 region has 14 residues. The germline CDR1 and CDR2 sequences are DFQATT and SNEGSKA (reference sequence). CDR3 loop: CSASRTSGLYEQYF. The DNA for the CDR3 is TGCAGTGCTTCAAGGACTAGCGGCCTCTACGAGCAGTACTTC.

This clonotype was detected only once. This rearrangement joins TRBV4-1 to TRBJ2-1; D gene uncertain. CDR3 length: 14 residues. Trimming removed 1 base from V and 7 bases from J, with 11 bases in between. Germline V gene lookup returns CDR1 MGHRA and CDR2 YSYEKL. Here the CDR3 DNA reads TGCGCCAGCAGCCAAGTTGTCCTTCTGAATGAGCAGTTCTTC. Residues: CASSQVVLLNEQFF.

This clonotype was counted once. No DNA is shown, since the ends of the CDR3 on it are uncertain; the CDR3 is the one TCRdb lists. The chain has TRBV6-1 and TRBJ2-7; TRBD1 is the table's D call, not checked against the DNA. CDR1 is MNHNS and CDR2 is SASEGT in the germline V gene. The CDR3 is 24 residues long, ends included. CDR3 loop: CASTNQTSMYLCASSRGVVGEQYF.

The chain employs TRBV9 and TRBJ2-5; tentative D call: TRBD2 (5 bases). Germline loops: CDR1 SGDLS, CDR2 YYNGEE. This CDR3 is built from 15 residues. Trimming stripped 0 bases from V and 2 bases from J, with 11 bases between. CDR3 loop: CASSVGHRGQETQYF. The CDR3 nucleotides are TGTGCCAGCAGCGTAGGACACAGAGGGCAAGAGACCCAGTACTTC.

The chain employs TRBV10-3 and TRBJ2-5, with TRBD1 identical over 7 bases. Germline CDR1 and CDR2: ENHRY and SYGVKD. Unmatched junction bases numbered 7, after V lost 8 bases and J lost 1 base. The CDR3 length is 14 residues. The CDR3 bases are TGTGCCATCGCCCAGGGGGACACCCAAGAGACCCAGTACTTC. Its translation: CAIAQGDTQETQYF.

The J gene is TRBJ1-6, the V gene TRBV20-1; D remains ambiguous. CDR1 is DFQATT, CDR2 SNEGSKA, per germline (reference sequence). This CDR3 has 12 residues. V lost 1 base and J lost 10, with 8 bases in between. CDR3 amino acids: CSARGGQSPLHF. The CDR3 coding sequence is TGCAGTGCTAGAGGGGGTCAGTCACCCCTCCACTTT.

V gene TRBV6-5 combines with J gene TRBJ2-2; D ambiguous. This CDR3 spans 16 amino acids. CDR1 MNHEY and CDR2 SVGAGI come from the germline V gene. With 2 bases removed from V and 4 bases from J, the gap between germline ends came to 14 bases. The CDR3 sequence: CASSYQIFSPTGELFF. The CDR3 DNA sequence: TGTGCCAGCAGTTACCAAATCTTTAGCCCCACCGGGGAGCTGTTTTTT.

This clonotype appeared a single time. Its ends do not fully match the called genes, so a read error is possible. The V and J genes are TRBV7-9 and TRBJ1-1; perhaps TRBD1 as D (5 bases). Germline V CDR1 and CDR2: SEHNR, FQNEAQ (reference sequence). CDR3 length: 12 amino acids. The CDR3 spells CTSSRTLDEAFF. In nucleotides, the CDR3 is TGTACCAGCAGCCGGACACTGGATGAAGCTTTCTTT.

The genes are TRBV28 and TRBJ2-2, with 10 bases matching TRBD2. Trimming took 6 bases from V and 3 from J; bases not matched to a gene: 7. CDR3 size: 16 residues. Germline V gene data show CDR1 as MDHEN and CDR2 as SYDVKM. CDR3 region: CASRSALAGDTGELFF. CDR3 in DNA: TGTGCCAGCAGGTCTGCCCTAGCGGGAGACACCGGGGAGCTGTTTTTT.

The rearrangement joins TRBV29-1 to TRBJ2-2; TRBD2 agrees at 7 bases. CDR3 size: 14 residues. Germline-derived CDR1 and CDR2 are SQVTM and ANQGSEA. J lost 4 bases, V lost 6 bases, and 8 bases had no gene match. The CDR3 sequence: CSVAAGRTTGELFF. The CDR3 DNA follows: TGCAGCGTCGCAGCGGGGAGGACCACCGGGGAGCTGTTTTTT.

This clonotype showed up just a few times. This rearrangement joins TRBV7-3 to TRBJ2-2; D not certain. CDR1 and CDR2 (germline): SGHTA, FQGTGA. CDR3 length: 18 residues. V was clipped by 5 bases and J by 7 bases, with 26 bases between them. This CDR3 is CASSPTASRTFWDGELFF. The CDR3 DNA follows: TGTGCCAGCAGCCCTACCGCTTCAAGAACATTCTGGGACGGGGAGCTGTTTTTT.

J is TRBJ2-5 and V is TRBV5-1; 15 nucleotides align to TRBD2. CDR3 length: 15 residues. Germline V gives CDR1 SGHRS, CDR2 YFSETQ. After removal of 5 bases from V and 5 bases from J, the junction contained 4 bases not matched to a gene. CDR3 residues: CASSTGLAGGETQYF. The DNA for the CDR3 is TGCGCCAGCAGTACCGGACTAGCGGGAGGGGAGACCCAGTACTTC.

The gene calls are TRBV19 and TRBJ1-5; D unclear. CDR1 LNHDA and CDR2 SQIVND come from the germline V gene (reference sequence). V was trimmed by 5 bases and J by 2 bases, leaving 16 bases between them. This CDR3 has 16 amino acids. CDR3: CASSFHDSVGNQPQHF. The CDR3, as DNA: TGTGCCAGTAGTTTCCACGATAGCGTGGGCAATCAGCCCCAGCATTTT.

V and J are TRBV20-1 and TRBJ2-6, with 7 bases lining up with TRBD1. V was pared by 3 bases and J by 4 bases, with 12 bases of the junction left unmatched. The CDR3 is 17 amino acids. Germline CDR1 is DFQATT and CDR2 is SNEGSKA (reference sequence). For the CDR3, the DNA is TGCAGTGCTAGGGTGGGGACAGCGGCCTTCGGGGCCAACGTCCTGACTTTC. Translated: CSARVGTAAFGANVLTF.